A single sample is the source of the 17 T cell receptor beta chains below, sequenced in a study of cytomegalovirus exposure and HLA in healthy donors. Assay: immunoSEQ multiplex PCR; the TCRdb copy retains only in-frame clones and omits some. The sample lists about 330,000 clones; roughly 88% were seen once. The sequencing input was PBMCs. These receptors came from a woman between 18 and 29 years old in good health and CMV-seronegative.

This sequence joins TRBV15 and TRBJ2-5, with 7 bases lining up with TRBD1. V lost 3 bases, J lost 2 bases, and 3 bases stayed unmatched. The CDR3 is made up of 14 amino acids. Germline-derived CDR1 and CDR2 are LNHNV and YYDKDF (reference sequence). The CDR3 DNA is TGTGCCACCAGCAGGGGACAGACTCAAGAGACCCAGTACTTC. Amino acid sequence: CATSRGQTQETQYF.

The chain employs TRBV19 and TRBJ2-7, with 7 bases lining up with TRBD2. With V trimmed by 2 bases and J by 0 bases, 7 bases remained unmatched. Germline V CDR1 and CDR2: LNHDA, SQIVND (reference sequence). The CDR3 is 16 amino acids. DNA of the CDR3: TGTGCCAGTAGTATAAGCGGGATGGCCCCCTCCTACGAGCAGTACTTC. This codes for CASSISGMAPSYEQYF.

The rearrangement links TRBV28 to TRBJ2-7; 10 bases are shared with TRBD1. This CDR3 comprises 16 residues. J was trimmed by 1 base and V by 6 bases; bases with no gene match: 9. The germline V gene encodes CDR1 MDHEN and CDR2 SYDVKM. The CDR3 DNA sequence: TGTGCCAGCAGCCGACAGGGGGCGAGCCTGTCCTACGAGCAGTACTTC. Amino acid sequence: CASSRQGASLSYEQYF.

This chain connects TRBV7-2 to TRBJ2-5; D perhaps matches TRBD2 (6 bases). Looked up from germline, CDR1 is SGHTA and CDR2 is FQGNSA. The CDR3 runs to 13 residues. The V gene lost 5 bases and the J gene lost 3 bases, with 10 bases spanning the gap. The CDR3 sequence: CASSTREKETQYF. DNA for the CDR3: TGTGCCAGCAGCACTCGGGAGAAAGAGACCCAGTACTTC. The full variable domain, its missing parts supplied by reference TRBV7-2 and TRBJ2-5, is GAGVSQSPSNKVTEKGKDVELRCDPISGHTALYWYRQSLGQGLEFLIYFQGNSAPDKSGLPSDRFSAERTGGSVSTLTIQRTQQEDSAVYLCASSTREKETQYFGPGTRLLVL.

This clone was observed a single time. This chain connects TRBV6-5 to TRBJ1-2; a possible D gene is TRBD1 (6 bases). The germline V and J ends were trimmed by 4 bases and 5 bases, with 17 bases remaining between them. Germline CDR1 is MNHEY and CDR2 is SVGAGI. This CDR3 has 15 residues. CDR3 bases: TGTGCCAGCAGTTTTCAGGGGTACGCAACTTATGGCTACACCTTC. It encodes CASSFQGYATYGYTF.

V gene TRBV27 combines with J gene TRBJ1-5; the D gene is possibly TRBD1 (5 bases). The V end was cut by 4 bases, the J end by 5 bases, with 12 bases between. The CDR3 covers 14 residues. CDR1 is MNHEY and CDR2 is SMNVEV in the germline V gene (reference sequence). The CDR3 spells CASSYRDSDQPQHF. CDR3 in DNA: TGTGCCAGCAGTTACCGGGACTCAGATCAGCCCCAGCATTTT.

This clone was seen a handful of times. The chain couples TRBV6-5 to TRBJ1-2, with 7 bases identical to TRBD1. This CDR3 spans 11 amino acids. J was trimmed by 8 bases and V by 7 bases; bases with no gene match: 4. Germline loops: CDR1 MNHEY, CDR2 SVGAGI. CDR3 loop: CASKTGRGYTF. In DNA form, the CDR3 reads TGTGCCAGCAAGACAGGGAGGGGCTACACCTTC.

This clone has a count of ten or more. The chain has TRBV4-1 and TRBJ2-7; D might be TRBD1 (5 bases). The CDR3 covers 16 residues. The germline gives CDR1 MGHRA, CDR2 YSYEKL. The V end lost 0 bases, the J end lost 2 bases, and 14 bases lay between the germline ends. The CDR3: CASSQEVSGLTYEQYF. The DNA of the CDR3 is TGCGCCAGCAGCCAAGAGGTGTCAGGGTTAACCTACGAGCAGTACTTC.

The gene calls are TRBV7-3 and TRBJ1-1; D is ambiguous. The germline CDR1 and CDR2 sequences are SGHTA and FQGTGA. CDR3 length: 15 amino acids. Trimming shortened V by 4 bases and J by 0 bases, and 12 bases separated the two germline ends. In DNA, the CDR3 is TGTGCCAGCAGCTCAGAGAGCGGGGTGAACACTGAAGCTTTCTTT. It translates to CASSSESGVNTEAFF.

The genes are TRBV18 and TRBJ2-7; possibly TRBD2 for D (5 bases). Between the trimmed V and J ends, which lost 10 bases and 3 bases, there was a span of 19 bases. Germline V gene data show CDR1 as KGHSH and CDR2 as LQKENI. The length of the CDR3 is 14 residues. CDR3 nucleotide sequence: TGTGCCACCTCGGAGTCTACGGGGTTCTACGAGCAGTACTTC. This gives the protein CATSESTGFYEQYF.

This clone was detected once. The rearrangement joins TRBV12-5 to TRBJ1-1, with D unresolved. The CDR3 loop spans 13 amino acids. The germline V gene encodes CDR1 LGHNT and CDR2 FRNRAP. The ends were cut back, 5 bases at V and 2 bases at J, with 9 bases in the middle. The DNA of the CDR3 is TGTGCTAGTGGTGGCTTTTCTAACACTGAAGCTTTCTTT. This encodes CASGGFSNTEAFF.

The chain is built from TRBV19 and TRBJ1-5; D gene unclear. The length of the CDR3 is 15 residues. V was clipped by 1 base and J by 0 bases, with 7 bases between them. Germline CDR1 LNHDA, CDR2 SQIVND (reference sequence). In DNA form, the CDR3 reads TGTGCCAGTAGTATAGCCGGGGTTAGCAATCAGCCCCAGCATTTT. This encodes CASSIAGVSNQPQHF.

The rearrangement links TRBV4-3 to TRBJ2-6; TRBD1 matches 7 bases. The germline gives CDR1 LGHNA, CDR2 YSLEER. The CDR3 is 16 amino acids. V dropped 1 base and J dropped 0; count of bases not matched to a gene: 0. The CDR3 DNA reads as TGCGCCAGCAGCCAAGGGACAGGCTCTGGGGCCAACGTCCTGACTTTC. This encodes CASSQGTGSGANVLTF.

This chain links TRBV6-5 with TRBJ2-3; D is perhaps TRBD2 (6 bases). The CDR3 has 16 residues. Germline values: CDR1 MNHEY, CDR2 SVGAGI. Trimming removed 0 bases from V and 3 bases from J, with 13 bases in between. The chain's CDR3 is CASSYSGGLVTDTQYF. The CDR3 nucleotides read TGTGCCAGCAGTTACTCTGGGGGGTTAGTGACAGATACGCAGTATTTT.

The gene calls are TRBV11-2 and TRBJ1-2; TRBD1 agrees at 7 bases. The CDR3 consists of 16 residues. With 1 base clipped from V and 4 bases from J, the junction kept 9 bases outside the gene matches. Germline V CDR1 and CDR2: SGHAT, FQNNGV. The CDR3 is CASSLGASRTGYGYTF. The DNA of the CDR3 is TGTGCCAGCAGCTTAGGGGCCTCCAGGACAGGCTATGGCTACACCTTC.

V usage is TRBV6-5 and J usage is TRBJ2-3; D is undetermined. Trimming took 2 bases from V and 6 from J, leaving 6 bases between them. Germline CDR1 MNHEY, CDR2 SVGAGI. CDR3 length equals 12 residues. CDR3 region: CASSYDWDTQYF. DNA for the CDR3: TGTGCCAGCAGTTACGACTGGGATACGCAGTATTTT.

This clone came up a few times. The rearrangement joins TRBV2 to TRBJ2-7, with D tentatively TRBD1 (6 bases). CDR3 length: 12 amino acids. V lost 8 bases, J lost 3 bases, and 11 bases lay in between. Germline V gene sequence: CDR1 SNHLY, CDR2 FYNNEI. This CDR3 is CASGHRVYEQYF. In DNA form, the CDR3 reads TGTGCCAGCGGACACAGGGTCTACGAGCAGTACTTC. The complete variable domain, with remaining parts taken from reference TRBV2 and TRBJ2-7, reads EPEVTQTPSHQVTQMGQEVILRCVPISNHLYFYWYRQILGQKVEFLVSFYNNEISEKSEIFDDQFSVERPDGSNFTLKIRSTKLEDSAMYFCASGHRVYEQYFGPGTRLTVT.